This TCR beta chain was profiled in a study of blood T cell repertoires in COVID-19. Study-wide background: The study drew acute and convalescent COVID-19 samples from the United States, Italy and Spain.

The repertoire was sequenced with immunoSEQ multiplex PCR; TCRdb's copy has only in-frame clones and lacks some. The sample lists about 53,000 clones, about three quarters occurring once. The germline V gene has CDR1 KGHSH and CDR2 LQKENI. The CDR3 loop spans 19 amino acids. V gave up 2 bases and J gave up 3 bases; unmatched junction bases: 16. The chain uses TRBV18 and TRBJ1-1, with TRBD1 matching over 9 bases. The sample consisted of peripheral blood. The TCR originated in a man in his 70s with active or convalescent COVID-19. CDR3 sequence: CASSPLAGQGVGGHTEAFF. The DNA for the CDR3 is TGTGCCAGCTCACCATTGGCGGGACAGGGCGTCGGTGGTCACACTGAAGCTTTCTTT.